Below, 29 T cell receptor beta chains from the same sample are listed, as sequenced in a study of cytomegalovirus exposure and HLA in healthy donors. The PCR was carried out with 60 Vbeta primers and 13 Jbeta primers. TCRdb's table, derived via immunoSEQ multiplex PCR, lists solely in-frame clones and lacks some. The listing contains fewer than 200,000 clones. Specimen: PBMCs. The receptors derive from a woman aged 55-70 years in good health and CMV-seronegative.

The V gene is TRBV7-3, the J gene TRBJ1-5; D not resolved. V was pared by 3 bases and J by 5 bases, with 2 bases between. The CDR3 contains 11 residues. The germline V gene has CDR1 SGHTA and CDR2 FQGTGA. The CDR3 region has the DNA TGTGCCAGCAGCTTCGATCAGCCCCAGCATTTT. It yields the protein CASSFDQPQHF.

V and J are TRBV18 and TRBJ1-1; the D gene is possibly TRBD1 (5 bases). This CDR3 comprises 14 residues. V lost 3 bases and J 4 bases, leaving 12 bases between the germline ends. Germline lookup yields CDR1 KGHSH and CDR2 LQKENI. CDR3 loop: CASSPGGVFTEAFF. CDR3 coding DNA: TGTGCCAGCTCACCTGGGGGGGTTTTCACTGAAGCTTTCTTT.

The rearrangement links TRBV5-1 to TRBJ1-1, with 7 bases matching TRBD1. CDR1 and CDR2 (germline): SGHRS, YFSETQ. CDR3 size: 14 residues. The junction had 3 bases not matched to a gene; V was cut back by 4 bases and J by 0 bases. In DNA form, the CDR3 reads TGCGCCAGCAGCCAAGGGACAGTGAACACTGAAGCTTTCTTT. This gives the protein CASSQGTVNTEAFF.

The rearrangement joins TRBV28 to TRBJ2-7; 9 nucleotides align to TRBD2. The CDR3 is made up of 14 amino acids. V trimming: 6 bases; J trimming: 1 base; junction bases outside the gene matches: 4. CDR1 is MDHEN and CDR2 is SYDVKM in the germline V gene. The CDR3 sequence is CASSQAGGSYEQYF. The CDR3 DNA reads TGTGCCAGCAGCCAAGCGGGAGGATCCTACGAGCAGTACTTC.

The V and J genes are TRBV15 and TRBJ1-4; tentative D call: TRBD1 (6 bases). V was trimmed by 6 bases and J by 8 bases, leaving 19 bases between them. Germline lookup yields CDR1 LNHNV and CDR2 YYDKDF (reference sequence). CDR3 size: 15 residues. Here the CDR3 reads CATRSGQNQGEKLFF. The CDR3, as DNA: TGTGCCACCAGATCCGGACAGAACCAGGGAGAAAAACTGTTTTTT.

The chain couples TRBV6-5 to TRBJ2-7, with D perhaps TRBD1 (6 bases). Trimming removed 0 bases from V and 2 bases from J, with 8 bases in between. Germline V gene data show CDR1 as MNHEY and CDR2 as SVGAGI. This CDR3 spans 14 amino acids. In nucleotides, the CDR3 is TGTGCCAGCAGTTACTCGAGGGGGACCTACGAGCAGTACTTC. It specifies CASSYSRGTYEQYF.

Written as DNA, the CDR3 is TGCGCCAGCAGCGTGCGGGACAGGGGAAGAGAGACCCAGTACTTC. Its translation: CASSVRDRGRETQYF. This rearrangement joins TRBV5-1 to TRBJ2-5, with TRBD1 matching 10 bases. The J segment lost 4 bases and the V segment lost 4 bases, leaving 7 bases of the junction unmatched. The CDR3 totals 15 residues. Germline lookup yields CDR1 SGHRS and CDR2 YFSETQ.

The chain links TRBV11-1 to TRBJ1-1; 9 bases map to TRBD1. The CDR3 has 14 residues. Germline CDR1 is SGHAT and CDR2 is FQDESV (reference sequence). J gave up 1 base and V 5 bases, and 2 bases lay outside the gene matches. The CDR3 here is CASSGGQGNTEAFF. The CDR3 nucleotides are TGTGCCAGCAGCGGGGGACAGGGGAACACTGAAGCTTTCTTT.

V and J are TRBV12-5 and TRBJ1-5; D unclear. The CDR3 covers 12 residues. The germline gives CDR1 LGHNT, CDR2 FRNRAP. Trimming removed 4 bases from V and 8 bases from J, with 9 bases in between. The DNA of the CDR3 is TGTGCTAGTGGTTGGACGGGAGAGCCCCAGCATTTT. This translates into CASGWTGEPQHF.

This sequence joins TRBV5-1 and TRBJ2-3; tentative D call: TRBD1 (6 bases). There are 15 residues in the CDR3. Germline V gene sequence: CDR1 SGHRS, CDR2 YFSETQ. Between the trimmed V and J ends, which lost 4 bases and 1 base, there was a span of 13 bases. The CDR3 sequence: CASSPQGFGTDTQYF. In DNA form, the CDR3 reads TGCGCCAGCAGCCCACAGGGATTTGGCACAGATACGCAGTATTTT.

The chain recombines TRBV2 with TRBJ2-1, with unresolved D. In germline, CDR1 is SNHLY, CDR2 FYNNEI. The V gene lost 4 bases and the J gene lost 6 bases, with 4 bases spanning the gap. This CDR3 has 11 residues. The CDR3 region is CASSVINEQFF. The CDR3 nucleotides are TGTGCCAGCAGTGTAATCAATGAGCAGTTCTTC. The whole variable domain, remainder taken from reference TRBV2 and TRBJ2-1, is EPEVTQTPSHQVTQMGQEVILRCVPISNHLYFYWYRQILGQKVEFLVSFYNNEISEKSEIFDDQFSVERPDGSNFTLKIRSTKLEDSAMYFCASSVINEQFFGPGTRLTVL.

This sequence joins TRBV27 and TRBJ2-7; 11 bases are shared with TRBD2. Germline CDR1 is MNHEY and CDR2 is SMNVEV (reference sequence). Losses at the gene ends were 6 bases for V and 5 bases for J; bases not matched to a gene: 12. The CDR3 runs to 16 residues. The CDR3 protein is CASRGSGRGRVNEQYF. In nucleotides, the CDR3 is TGTGCCAGCAGGGGTAGCGGGAGGGGGAGGGTCAACGAGCAGTACTTC.

In DNA, the CDR3 is TGCGCCAGCAGCTTGTTAACTGATCAGCCCCAGCATTTT. This codes for CASSLLTDQPQHF. The chain recombines TRBV5-1 with TRBJ1-5; D call uncertain. Germline V gives CDR1 SGHRS, CDR2 YFSETQ. Trimming left V 1 base short and J 5 bases short, with 7 bases between. There are 13 residues in the CDR3.

The chain employs TRBV5-4 and TRBJ2-7; perhaps TRBD2 as D (6 bases). V lost 4 bases and J 1 base, leaving 15 bases between the germline ends. Germline CDR1 is SGHNT and CDR2 is YYREEE (reference sequence). The CDR3 extends over 15 amino acids. The chain's CDR3 is CASSGEARSSYEQYF. The CDR3 nucleotides read TGTGCCAGCAGCGGGGAGGCGCGGAGTTCCTACGAGCAGTACTTC.

V usage is TRBV7-9 and J usage is TRBJ1-2; 8 bases agree with TRBD1. CDR1 is SEHNR and CDR2 is FQNEAQ in the germline V gene (reference sequence). The CDR3 extends over 17 amino acids. Trimming took 5 bases from V and 3 from J; bases not matched to a gene: 14. CDR3 bases: TGTGCCAGCAGCCTTTACCCAGGAACAGGGGGTTACTATGGCTACACCTTC. It yields the protein CASSLYPGTGGYYGYTF.

This chain connects TRBV9 to TRBJ2-1; D might be TRBD2 (5 bases). This CDR3 comprises 14 residues. V gave up 6 bases and J gave up 6 bases, with 16 bases separating them. Germline CDR1 and CDR2: SGDLS and YYNGEE. CDR3 nucleotides: TGTGCCAGCAACCTTCGGGATTTCGCCAATGAGCAGTTCTTC. Translating gives CASNLRDFANEQFF. The full variable domain, with the rest looked up from reference TRBV9 and TRBJ2-1, is DSGVTQTPKHLITATGQRVTLRCSPRSGDLSVYWYQQSLDQGLQFLIQYYNGEERAKGNILERFSAQQFPDLHSELNLSSLELGDSALYFCASNLRDFANEQFFGPGTRLTVL.

CDR3 DNA sequence: TGTGCCAGCAGCCCCGTCCGGAACACTGAAGCTTTCTTT. It encodes CASSPVRNTEAFF. The chain is built from TRBV4-2 and TRBJ1-1; D ambiguous. CDR1 is LGHNA, CDR2 YNFKEQ, per germline. The CDR3 is 13 residues long. Trimming shortened V by 4 bases and J by 1 base, and 7 bases separated the two germline ends.

The chain combines TRBV14 with TRBJ2-7; weak D call: TRBD2 (5 bases). In germline, CDR1 is SGHDN, CDR2 FVKESK. The CDR3 is 13 residues long. The V gene lost 3 bases and the J gene lost 6 bases, with 12 bases spanning the gap. CDR3 protein: CASSHRGFAEQYF. CDR3 sequence (DNA): TGTGCCAGCAGCCATCGGGGTTTTGCCGAGCAGTACTTC.

This sequence joins TRBV2 and TRBJ2-3; tentatively, D is TRBD2 (5 bases). The CDR3 runs to 16 residues. Germline V gives CDR1 SNHLY, CDR2 FYNNEI. V shed 0 bases and J shed 0 bases, with 10 bases lying between them. DNA for the CDR3: TGTGCCAGCAGTGAAGCGGTAGCGCCTAGCACAGATACGCAGTATTTT. Protein: CASSEAVAPSTDTQYF. The whole variable domain, filled in from reference TRBV2 and TRBJ2-3, reads EPEVTQTPSHQVTQMGQEVILRCVPISNHLYFYWYRQILGQKVEFLVSFYNNEISEKSEIFDDQFSVERPDGSNFTLKIRSTKLEDSAMYFCASSEAVAPSTDTQYFGPGTRLTVL.

CDR3 nucleotides: TGTGCCAGCAGCCAAGAACCGCTAGCGGGGGGGTACAATGAGCAGTTCTTC. Residues: CASSQEPLAGGYNEQFF. This chain connects TRBV14 to TRBJ2-1, with 12 bases that match TRBD2. The CDR3 spans 17 residues. Germline loops: CDR1 SGHDN, CDR2 FVKESK. The trim removed 0 bases at V and 4 bases at J, leaving 4 bases unmatched.

V and J are TRBV5-8 and TRBJ2-1; 13 bases map to TRBD2. In germline, CDR1 is SGHTS, CDR2 YDEGEE. This CDR3 has 17 residues. V dropped 5 bases and J dropped 7; count of bases not matched to a gene: 12. This CDR3 reads CASRPRTSGSFRNEQFF. In nucleotides, the CDR3 is TGTGCCAGCAGACCGCGGACTAGCGGGAGTTTTAGGAATGAGCAGTTCTTC.

The chain has TRBV2 and TRBJ1-1, with D maybe TRBD1 (5 bases). Germline V lookup: CDR1 SNHLY, CDR2 FYNNEI. V dropped 11 bases and J dropped 0 bases, with 13 bases sitting between them. This CDR3 has 13 residues. The CDR3 sequence is CASLGRVNTEAFF. The CDR3 DNA reads as TGTGCCTCCTTAGGCAGGGTGAACACTGAAGCTTTCTTT.

The chain is built from TRBV21-1 and TRBJ2-2; TRBD1 is the table's D call, not checked against the DNA. TRBV21-1 is flagged as a pseudogene. CDR3 size: 21 residues. The CDR3 here is CASSKALEGTGFEIGTGELFF. The DNA of the CDR3 is TGTGCCAGCAGCAAAGCGCTAGAGGGGACAGGGTTCGAAATCGGAACCGGGGAGCTGTTTTTT.

The CDR3 loop reads CASSIGTGQGKVVDNQPQHF. The CDR3 DNA reads TGTGCCAGTAGTATAGGTACGGGACAGGGTAAGGTAGTGGACAATCAGCCCCAGCATTTT. The chain carries TRBV19 and TRBJ1-5; 9 bases map to TRBD1. In germline, CDR1 is LNHDA, CDR2 SQIVND (reference sequence). Unmatched junction bases numbered 16, after V lost 1 base and J lost 3 bases. This CDR3 has 20 residues.

The rearrangement uses TRBV2 and TRBJ1-1; 9 bases map to TRBD1. Germline V gene lookup returns CDR1 SNHLY and CDR2 FYNNEI. The J segment lost 4 bases and the V segment lost 6 bases, leaving 12 bases of the junction unmatched. There are 16 residues in the CDR3. The CDR3 bases are TGTGCCAGCAGCGGGACAGGGTTGATTCTCACCACTGAAGCTTTCTTT. This sequence encodes CASSGTGLILTTEAFF. The full variable domain, in which reference TRBV2 and TRBJ1-1 provide the parts outside the CDR3, is EPEVTQTPSHQVTQMGQEVILRCVPISNHLYFYWYRQILGQKVEFLVSFYNNEISEKSEIFDDQFSVERPDGSNFTLKIRSTKLEDSAMYFCASSGTGLILTTEAFFGQGTRLTVV.

The CDR3 bases are TGTGCCAGCAGCCCGGACAGGGTGTTATACGAGCAGTACTTC. This translates into CASSPDRVLYEQYF. This chain joins TRBV11-1 and TRBJ2-7, with 8 bases fitting TRBD1. J was trimmed by 4 bases and V by 5 bases; bases with no gene match: 7. The CDR3 is made up of 14 amino acids. The germline V gene has CDR1 SGHAT and CDR2 FQDESV (reference sequence).

As to this clone: This specimen includes other DNA sequences encoding the same CDR3. V is TRBV18 and J is TRBJ2-1; TRBD1 agrees at 8 bases. V lost 3 bases, J lost 5 bases, and 0 bases stayed unmatched. Germline assignment: CDR1 KGHSH and CDR2 LQKENI. The CDR3 sequence is 13 residues long. The CDR3 bases are TGTGCCAGCTCACCGGACAGGGACAATGAGCAGTTCTTC. Translation: CASSPDRDNEQFF.

The chain couples TRBV6-1 to TRBJ1-5; 9 bases are shared with TRBD1. Germline trimming cut 4 bases from V and 2 bases from J; bases unmatched to any gene: 0. The germline gives CDR1 MNHNS, CDR2 SASEGT. There are 14 residues in the CDR3. The CDR3 is CASSGDRGNQPQHF. The CDR3 region has the DNA TGTGCCAGCAGTGGGGACAGGGGCAATCAGCCCCAGCATTTT.

The chain joins TRBV19 to TRBJ2-6, with 7 bases identical to TRBD1. Looked up from germline, CDR1 is LNHDA and CDR2 is SQIVND (reference sequence). With 6 bases clipped from V and 3 bases from J, the junction kept 2 bases outside the gene matches. CDR3 length: 14 residues. The CDR3 region is CASSDRVGANVLTF. DNA for the CDR3: TGTGCCAGTAGCGACAGGGTTGGGGCCAACGTCCTGACTTTC.